A single sample is the source of the 10 T cell receptor beta chains below, sequenced in a study of early T cells in non-severe SARS-CoV-2 infection. MiXCR was run by TCRdb on the 5' RACE reads, yielding one entry per CDR3 protein. The sample gives roughly 42,000 distinct CDR3 sequences, 12% of which show up once; 16% is in the top ten. What was sequenced was whole blood. The receptor set was obtained from an adult who was a healthcare worker with PCR-confirmed SARS-CoV-2 infection or an uninfected control (not recorded which).

At least ten counts were recorded for this clonotype. The chain links TRBV20-1 to TRBJ2-7, with TRBD2 matching 8 bases. This CDR3 has 14 amino acids. Germline CDR1 is DFQATT and CDR2 is SNEGSKA (reference sequence). Trimming took 3 bases from V and 4 from J; bases not matched to a gene: 8. The CDR3 region has the DNA TGCAGTGCTAGCCCGGGACTAGAGTATTACGAGCAGTACTTC. It encodes CSASPGLEYYEQYF.

In its sample, this clonotype was seen many times. The rearrangement joins TRBV5-5 to TRBJ2-3, with 9 bases aligning to TRBD2. With V trimmed by 3 bases and J by 5 bases, 4 bases remained unmatched. This CDR3 comprises 14 residues. Germline V gene lookup returns CDR1 SGHKS and CDR2 YYEKEE (reference sequence). CDR3: CASSSDSGRDTQYF. In DNA form, the CDR3 reads TGTGCCAGCAGCTCCGATAGCGGGAGAGATACGCAGTATTTT.

The chain has TRBV5-5 and TRBJ1-4, with TRBD1 as a possible D gene (6 bases). Trimming left V 1 base short and J 0 bases short, with 13 bases between. The CDR3 is made up of 17 amino acids. Germline V gives CDR1 SGHKS, CDR2 YYEKEE (reference sequence). The CDR3 sequence is CASSLQERGPTNEKLFF. CDR3 DNA: TGTGCCAGCAGCTTGCAAGAACGGGGGCCAACTAATGAAAAACTGTTTTTT.

This clonotype has more than one count but fewer than ten. The chain links TRBV6-2 or TRBV6-3 to TRBJ1-1; the D gene is possibly TRBD1 (5 bases). V was pared by 7 bases and J by 4 bases, with 13 bases between. CDR3 length equals 13 residues. The germline V gene encodes CDR1 MNHEY and CDR2 SVGEGT. Here the CDR3 reads CASTHRRVTEAFF. The DNA for the CDR3 is TGTGCCAGCACTCACCGCAGGGTCACTGAAGCTTTCTTT.

Many counts were recorded for this clonotype. This chain connects TRBV29-1 to TRBJ2-7; D not certain. The germline V gene has CDR1 SQVTM and CDR2 ANQGSEA. This CDR3 spans 12 amino acids. The germline V and J ends were trimmed by 7 bases and 3 bases, with 13 bases remaining between them. As DNA, the CDR3 is TGCAGCGGACAAGGGTTAAACTACGAGCAGTACTTC. Amino acid sequence: CSGQGLNYEQYF.

The CDR3 reads CASSLGQGGPGELFF. Written as DNA, the CDR3 is TGTGCCAGCAGCTTAGGCCAGGGGGGGCCCGGGGAGCTGTTTTTT. J is TRBJ2-2 and V is TRBV11-3; either TRBD1 or TRBD2 may fit D (7 bases each). The germline V gene encodes CDR1 SGHNT and CDR2 YENEEA. The CDR3 contains 15 residues. V dropped 1 base and J dropped 6 bases, with 12 bases sitting between them. The whole variable domain, filled in from reference TRBV11-3 and TRBJ2-2, reads EAGVVQSPRYKIIEKKQPVAFWCNPISGHNTLYWYLQNLGQGPELLIRYENEEAVDDSQLPKDRFSAERLKGVDSTLKIQPAELGDSAVYLCASSLGQGGPGELFFGEGSRLTVL.

This clonotype was seen repeatedly, ten times or more. The J gene is TRBJ1-6, the V gene TRBV11-2, with D possibly matching TRBD1 (5 bases). This CDR3 comprises 16 residues. From germline, CDR1 is SGHAT and CDR2 FQNNGV. Trimming removed 6 bases from V and 5 bases from J, with 17 bases in between. The CDR3 sequence: CASRGIGTENNSPLHF. The DNA for the CDR3 is TGTGCCAGCAGGGGTATCGGGACGGAGAATAATTCACCCCTCCACTTT.

This clonotype was seen many times. This chain connects TRBV9 to TRBJ1-6; D perhaps matches TRBD1 (6 bases). Germline V gene data show CDR1 as SGDLS and CDR2 as YYNGEE. The CDR3 is 16 amino acids. Trimming left V 3 bases short and J 0 bases short, with 10 bases between. CDR3 bases: TGTGCCAGCAGCGCCGGACAGAGCTCCTATAATTCACCCCTCCACTTT. Translation gives CASSAGQSSYNSPLHF.

At least ten counts were recorded for this clonotype. V usage is TRBV30 and J usage is TRBJ2-7; D gene uncertain. The germline V gene encodes CDR1 GTSNPN and CDR2 SVGIG (reference sequence). The CDR3 extends over 14 amino acids. Trimming removed 3 bases at V and 1 base at J, with 13 bases between. CDR3 coding DNA: TGTGCCTGGAGCGGCTCAGGCTTATCCTACGAGCAGTACTTC. Residues: CAWSGSGLSYEQYF.

This clonotype came up many times. The rearrangement joins TRBV20-1 to TRBJ2-3; perhaps TRBD1 as D (6 bases). This CDR3 comprises 13 residues. Trimming cost V 6 bases and J 6 bases, with 16 bases left between them. Germline V lookup: CDR1 DFQATT, CDR2 SNEGSKA (reference sequence). The CDR3 region is CSANLQGRDTQYF. In DNA form, the CDR3 reads TGCAGTGCAAACCTACAGGGTAGGGATACGCAGTATTTT.